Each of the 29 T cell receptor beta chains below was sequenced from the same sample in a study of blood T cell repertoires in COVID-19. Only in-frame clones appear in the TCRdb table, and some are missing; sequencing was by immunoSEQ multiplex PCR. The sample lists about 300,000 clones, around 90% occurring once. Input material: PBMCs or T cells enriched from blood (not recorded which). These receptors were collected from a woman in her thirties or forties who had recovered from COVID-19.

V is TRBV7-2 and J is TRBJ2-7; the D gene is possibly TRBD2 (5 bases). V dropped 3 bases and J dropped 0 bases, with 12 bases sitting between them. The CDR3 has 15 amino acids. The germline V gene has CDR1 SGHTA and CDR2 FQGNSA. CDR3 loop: CASSFDYHSSYEQYF. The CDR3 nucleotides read TGTGCCAGCAGCTTTGACTATCACTCCTCCTACGAGCAGTACTTC.

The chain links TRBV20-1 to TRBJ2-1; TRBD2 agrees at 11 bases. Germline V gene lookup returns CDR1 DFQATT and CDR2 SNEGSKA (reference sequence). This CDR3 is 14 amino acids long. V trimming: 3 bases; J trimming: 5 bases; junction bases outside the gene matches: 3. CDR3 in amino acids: CSASKGLADNEQFF. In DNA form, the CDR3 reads TGCAGTGCTAGTAAGGGACTAGCGGACAATGAGCAGTTCTTC.

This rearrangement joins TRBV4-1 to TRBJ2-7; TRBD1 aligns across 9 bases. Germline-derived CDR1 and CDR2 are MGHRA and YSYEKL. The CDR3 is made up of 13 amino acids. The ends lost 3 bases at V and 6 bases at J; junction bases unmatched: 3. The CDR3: CASSQGTGTEQYF. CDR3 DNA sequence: TGCGCCAGCAGCCAGGGGACAGGGACCGAGCAGTACTTC.

The CDR3 sequence is CASSLYPSGSTDTQYF. Here the CDR3 DNA reads TGTGCCAGCAGCTTGTACCCTAGCGGGAGCACAGATACGCAGTATTTT. This chain joins TRBV5-6 and TRBJ2-3, with TRBD2 matching 8 bases. This CDR3 is 16 amino acids long. Germline loops: CDR1 SGHDT, CDR2 YYEEEE. J gave up 0 bases and V 1 base, and 4 bases lay outside the gene matches.

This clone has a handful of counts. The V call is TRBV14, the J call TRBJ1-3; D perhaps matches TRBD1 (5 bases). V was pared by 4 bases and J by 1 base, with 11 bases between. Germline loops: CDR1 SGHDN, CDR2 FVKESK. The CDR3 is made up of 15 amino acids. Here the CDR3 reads CASSRPGNSGNTIYF. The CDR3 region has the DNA TGTGCCAGCAGCCGTCCAGGGAATTCTGGAAACACCATATATTTT.

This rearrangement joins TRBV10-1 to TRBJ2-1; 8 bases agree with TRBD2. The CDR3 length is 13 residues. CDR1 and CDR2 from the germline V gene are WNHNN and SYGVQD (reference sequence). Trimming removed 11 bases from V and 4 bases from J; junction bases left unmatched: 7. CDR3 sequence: CADWASGYNEQFF. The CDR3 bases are TGCGCCGACTGGGCTAGCGGGTACAATGAGCAGTTCTTC.

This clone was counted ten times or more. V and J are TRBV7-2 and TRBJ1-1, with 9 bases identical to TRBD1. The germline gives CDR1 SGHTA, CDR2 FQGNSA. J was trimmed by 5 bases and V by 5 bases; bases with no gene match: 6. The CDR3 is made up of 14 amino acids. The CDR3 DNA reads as TGTGCCAGCAGCCCGGGACAGGGTCGGACTGAAGCTTTCTTT. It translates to CASSPGQGRTEAFF. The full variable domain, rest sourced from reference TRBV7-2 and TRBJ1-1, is GAGVSQSPSNKVTEKGKDVELRCDPISGHTALYWYRQSLGQGLEFLIYFQGNSAPDKSGLPSDRFSAERTGGSVSTLTIQRTQQEDSAVYLCASSPGQGRTEAFFGQGTRLTVV.

In nucleotides, the CDR3 is TGTGCCAGCAGTTCCCGTGCGGGGCAGCCCCAGCATTTT. Its translation: CASSSRAGQPQHF. The chain uses TRBV27 and TRBJ1-5; no definite D call. The CDR3 sequence is 13 residues long. Germline CDR1 is MNHEY and CDR2 is SMNVEV (reference sequence). V shed 4 bases and J shed 7 bases, with 11 bases lying between them.

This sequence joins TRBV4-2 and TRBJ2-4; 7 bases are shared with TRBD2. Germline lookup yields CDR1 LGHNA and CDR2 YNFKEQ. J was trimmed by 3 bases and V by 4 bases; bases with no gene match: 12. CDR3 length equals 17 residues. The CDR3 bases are TGTGCCAGCAGCCCTACCTTTTATTCGGGGGGCAAAAACATTCAGTACTTC. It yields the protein CASSPTFYSGGKNIQYF.

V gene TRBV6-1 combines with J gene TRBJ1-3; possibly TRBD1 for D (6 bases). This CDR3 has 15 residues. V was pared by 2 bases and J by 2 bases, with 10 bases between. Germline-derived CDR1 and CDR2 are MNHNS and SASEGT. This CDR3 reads CASSEHPGAGNTIYF. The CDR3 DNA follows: TGTGCCAGCAGTGAACACCCAGGGGCTGGAAACACCATATATTTT.

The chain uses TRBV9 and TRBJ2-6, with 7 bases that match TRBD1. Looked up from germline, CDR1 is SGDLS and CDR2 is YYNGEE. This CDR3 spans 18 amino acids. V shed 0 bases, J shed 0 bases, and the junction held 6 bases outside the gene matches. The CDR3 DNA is TGTGCCAGCAGCGTAGTAATAGGGGGCTACTCTGGGGCCAACGTCCTGACTTTC. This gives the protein CASSVVIGGYSGANVLTF.

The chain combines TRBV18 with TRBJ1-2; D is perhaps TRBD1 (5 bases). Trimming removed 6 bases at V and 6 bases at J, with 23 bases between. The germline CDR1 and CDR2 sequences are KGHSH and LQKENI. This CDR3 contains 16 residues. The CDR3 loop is CASSSGQAGPRDGYTF. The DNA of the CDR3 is TGTGCCAGCTCGTCCGGCCAGGCGGGACCCAGGGATGGCTACACCTTC.

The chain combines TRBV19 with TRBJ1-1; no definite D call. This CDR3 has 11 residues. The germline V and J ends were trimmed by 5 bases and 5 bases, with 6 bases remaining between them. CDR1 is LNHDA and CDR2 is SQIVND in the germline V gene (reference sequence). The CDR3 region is CASSFRTEAFF. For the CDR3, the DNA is TGTGCCAGTAGTTTTAGAACTGAAGCTTTCTTT.

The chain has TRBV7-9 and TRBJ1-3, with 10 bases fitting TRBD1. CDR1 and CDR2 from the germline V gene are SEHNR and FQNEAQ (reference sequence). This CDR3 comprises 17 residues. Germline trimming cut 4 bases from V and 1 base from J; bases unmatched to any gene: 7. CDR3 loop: CASSYRDRGVSGNTIYF. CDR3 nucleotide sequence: TGTGCCAGCAGCTACCGGGACAGGGGAGTATCTGGAAACACCATATATTTT.

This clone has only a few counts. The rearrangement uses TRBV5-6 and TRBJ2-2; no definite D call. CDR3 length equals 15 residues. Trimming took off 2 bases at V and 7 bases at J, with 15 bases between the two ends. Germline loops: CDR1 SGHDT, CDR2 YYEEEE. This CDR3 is CASSFSIRVGGELFF. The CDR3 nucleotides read TGTGCCAGCAGCTTTTCTATCCGGGTCGGCGGGGAGCTGTTTTTT.

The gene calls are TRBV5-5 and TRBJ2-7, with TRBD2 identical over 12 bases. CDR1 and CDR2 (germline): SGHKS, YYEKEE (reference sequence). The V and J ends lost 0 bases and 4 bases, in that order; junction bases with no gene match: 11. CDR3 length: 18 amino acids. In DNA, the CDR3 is TGTGCCAGCAGCTTGGGAGTGCCTAGCGGGGGGGCACGGTACGAGCAGTACTTC. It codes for CASSLGVPSGGARYEQYF. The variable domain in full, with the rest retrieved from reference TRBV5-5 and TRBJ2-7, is DAGVTQSPTHLIKTRGQQVTLRCSPISGHKSVSWYQQVLGQGPQFIFQYYEKEERGRGNFPDRFSARQFPNYSSELNVNALLLGDSALYLCASSLGVPSGGARYEQYFGPGTRLTVT.

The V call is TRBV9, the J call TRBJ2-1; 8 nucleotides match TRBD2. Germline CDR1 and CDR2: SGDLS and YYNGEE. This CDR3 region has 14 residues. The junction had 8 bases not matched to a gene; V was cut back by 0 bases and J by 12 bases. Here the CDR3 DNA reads TGTGCCAGCAGCGTAGCGGGAGGGCCTTATGGGCAGTTCTTC. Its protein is CASSVAGGPYGQFF.

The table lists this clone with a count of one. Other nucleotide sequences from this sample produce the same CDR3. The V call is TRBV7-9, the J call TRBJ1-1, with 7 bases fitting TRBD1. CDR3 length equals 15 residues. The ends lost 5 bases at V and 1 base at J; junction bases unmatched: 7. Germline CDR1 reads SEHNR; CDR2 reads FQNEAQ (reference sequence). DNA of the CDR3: TGTGCCAGCAGCGTGAGACAGGGTGGGAACACTGAAGCTTTCTTT. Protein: CASSVRQGGNTEAFF.

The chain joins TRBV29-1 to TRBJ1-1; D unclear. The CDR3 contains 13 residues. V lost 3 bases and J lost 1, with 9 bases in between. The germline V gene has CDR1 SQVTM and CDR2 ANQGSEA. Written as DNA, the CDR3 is TGCAGCGTTGAGAGAGGGAGGAACACTGAAGCTTTCTTT. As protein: CSVERGRNTEAFF. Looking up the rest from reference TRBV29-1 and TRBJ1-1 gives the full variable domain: SAVISQKPSRDICQRGTSLTIQCQVDSQVTMMFWYRQQPGQSLTLIATANQGSEATYESGFVIDKFPISRPNLTFSTLTVSNMSPEDSSIYLCSVERGRNTEAFFGQGTRLTVV.

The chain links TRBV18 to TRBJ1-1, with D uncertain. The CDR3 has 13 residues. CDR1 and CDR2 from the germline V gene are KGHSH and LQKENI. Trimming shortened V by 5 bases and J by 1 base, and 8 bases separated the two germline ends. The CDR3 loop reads CASSLTRNTEAFF. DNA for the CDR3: TGTGCCAGCTCATTAACAAGGAACACTGAAGCTTTCTTT.

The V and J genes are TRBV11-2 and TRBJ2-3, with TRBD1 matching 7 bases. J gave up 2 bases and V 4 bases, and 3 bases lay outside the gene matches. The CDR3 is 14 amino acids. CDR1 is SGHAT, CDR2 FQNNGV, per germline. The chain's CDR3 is CASSWGQPTDTQYF. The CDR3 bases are TGTGCCAGCAGCTGGGGACAGCCCACAGATACGCAGTATTTT.

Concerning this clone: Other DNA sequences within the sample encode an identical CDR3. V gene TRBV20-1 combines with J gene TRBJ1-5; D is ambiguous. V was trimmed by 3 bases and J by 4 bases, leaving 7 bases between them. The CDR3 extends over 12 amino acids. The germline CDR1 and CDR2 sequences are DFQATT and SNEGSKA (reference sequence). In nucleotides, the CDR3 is TGCAGTGCTAGTAGCGGGAATCAGCCCCAGCATTTT. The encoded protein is CSASSGNQPQHF.

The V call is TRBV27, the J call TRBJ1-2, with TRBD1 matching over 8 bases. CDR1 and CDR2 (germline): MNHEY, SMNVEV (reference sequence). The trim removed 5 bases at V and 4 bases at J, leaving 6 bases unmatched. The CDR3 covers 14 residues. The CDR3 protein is CASSPLDRVYGYTF. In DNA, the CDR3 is TGTGCCAGCAGTCCTCTGGACAGGGTCTATGGCTACACCTTC.

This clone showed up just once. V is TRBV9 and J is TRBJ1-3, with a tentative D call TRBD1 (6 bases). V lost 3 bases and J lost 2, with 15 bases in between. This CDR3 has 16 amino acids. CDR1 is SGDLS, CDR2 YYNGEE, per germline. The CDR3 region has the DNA TGTGCCAGCAGCGGACCCGGACAGATCACTGGAAACACCATATATTTT. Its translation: CASSGPGQITGNTIYF. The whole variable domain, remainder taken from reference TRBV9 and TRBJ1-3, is DSGVTQTPKHLITATGQRVTLRCSPRSGDLSVYWYQQSLDQGLQFLIQYYNGEERAKGNILERFSAQQFPDLHSELNLSSLELGDSALYFCASSGPGQITGNTIYFGEGSWLTVV.

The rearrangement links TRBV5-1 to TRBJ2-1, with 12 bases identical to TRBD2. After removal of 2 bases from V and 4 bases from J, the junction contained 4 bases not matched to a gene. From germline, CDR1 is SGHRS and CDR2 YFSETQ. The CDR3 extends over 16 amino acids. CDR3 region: CASSFLAGGEYNEQFF. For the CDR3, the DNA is TGCGCCAGCAGCTTCCTAGCGGGAGGGGAATACAATGAGCAGTTCTTC.

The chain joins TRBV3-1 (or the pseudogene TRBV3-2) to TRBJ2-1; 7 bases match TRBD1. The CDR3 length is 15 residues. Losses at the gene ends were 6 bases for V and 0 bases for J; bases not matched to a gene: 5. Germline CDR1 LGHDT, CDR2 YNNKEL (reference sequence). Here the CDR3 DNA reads TGTGCCAGCAGTTCGGACAGGAGCTCCTACAATGAGCAGTTCTTC. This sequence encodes CASSSDRSSYNEQFF.

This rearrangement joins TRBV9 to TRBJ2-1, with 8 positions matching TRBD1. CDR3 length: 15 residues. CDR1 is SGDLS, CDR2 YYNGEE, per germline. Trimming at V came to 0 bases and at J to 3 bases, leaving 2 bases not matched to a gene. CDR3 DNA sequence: TGTGCCAGCAGCGTAGATGGGACAGGCTACAATGAGCAGTTCTTC. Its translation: CASSVDGTGYNEQFF.

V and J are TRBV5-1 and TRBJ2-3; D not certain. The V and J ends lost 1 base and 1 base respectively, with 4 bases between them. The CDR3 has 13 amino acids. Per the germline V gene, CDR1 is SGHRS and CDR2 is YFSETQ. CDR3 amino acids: CASSLSGTDTQYF. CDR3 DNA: TGCGCCAGCAGCTTGAGCGGCACAGATACGCAGTATTTT. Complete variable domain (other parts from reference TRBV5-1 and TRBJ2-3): KAGVTQTPRYLIKTRGQQVTLSCSPISGHRSVSWYQQTPGQGLQFLFEYFSETQRNKGNFPGRFSGRQFSNSRSEMNVSTLELGDSALYLCASSLSGTDTQYFGPGTRLTVL.

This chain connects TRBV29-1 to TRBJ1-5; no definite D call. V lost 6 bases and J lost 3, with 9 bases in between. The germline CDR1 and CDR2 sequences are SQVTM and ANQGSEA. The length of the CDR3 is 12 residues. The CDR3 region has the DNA TGCAGCGTGAGGCAGTCCAATCAGCCCCAGCATTTT. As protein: CSVRQSNQPQHF.